This TCR beta chain was documented in a study of cytomegalovirus exposure and HLA in healthy donors. Study-wide background: HLA-typed donors were the source of some 85 million unique TCRs, which an early data release held.

The length of the CDR3 is 14 residues. CDR1 and CDR2 from the germline V gene are WNHNN and SYGVQD (reference sequence). In regard to this clone: Germline and junction disagree at one end, which may indicate a read error.

Both 60 Vbeta primers and 13 Jbeta primers went into the PCR. Source study methods: Later, tens of millions of unique TCR beta chains were counted in an analysis, and 8.5 million to 13 million of them were shared. Data came from immunoSEQ multiplex PCR; TCRdb stores just in-frame clones and leaves some out. Clone size and the V and J calls come from that table; the DNA yielded D and trimming. The sample data list about 160,000 clones. The source is a woman between 55 and 75 years old in good health and CMV-seronegative. Source material: PBMCs. The chain recombines TRBV10-1 with TRBJ1-4; 7 bases fit TRBD1. For the CDR3, the DNA is TGCGCCAGCGGTGAGACAGGGAATGAAGAAAAACTGTTTTTT. This gives the protein CASGETGNEEKLFF.